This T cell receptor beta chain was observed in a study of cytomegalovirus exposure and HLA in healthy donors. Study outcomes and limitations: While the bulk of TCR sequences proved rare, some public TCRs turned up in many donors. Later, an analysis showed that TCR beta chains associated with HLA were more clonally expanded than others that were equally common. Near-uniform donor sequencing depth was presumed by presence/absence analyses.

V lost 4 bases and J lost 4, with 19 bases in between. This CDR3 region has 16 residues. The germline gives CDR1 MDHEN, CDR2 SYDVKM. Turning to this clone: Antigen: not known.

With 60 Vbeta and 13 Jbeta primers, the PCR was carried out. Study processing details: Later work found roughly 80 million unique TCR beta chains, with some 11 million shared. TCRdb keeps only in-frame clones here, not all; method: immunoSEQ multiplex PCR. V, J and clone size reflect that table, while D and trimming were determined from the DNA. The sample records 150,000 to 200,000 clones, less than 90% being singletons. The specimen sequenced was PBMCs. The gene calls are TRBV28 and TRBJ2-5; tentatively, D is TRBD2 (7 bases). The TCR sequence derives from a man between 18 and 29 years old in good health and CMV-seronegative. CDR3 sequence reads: CASSSAGRGRAETQYF. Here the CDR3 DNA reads TGTGCCAGCAGTTCAGCCGGGCGGGGGCGCGCAGAGACCCAGTACTTC.